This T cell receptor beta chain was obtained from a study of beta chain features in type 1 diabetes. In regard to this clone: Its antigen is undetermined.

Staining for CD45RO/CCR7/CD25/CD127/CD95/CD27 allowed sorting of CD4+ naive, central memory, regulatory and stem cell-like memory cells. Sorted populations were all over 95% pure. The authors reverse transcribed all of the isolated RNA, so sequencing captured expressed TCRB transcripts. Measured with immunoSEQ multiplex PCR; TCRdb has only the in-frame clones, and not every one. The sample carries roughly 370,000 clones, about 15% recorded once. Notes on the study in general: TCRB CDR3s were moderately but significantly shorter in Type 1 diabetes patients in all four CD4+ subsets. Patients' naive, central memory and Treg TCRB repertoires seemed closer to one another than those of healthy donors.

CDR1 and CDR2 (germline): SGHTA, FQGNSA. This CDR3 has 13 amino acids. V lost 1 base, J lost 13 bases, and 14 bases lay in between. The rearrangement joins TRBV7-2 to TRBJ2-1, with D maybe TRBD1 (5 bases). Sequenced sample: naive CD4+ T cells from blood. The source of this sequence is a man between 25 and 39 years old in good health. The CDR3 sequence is CASSLDSRAGQFF. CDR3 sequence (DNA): TGTGCCAGCAGCTTAGACTCCAGGGCCGGACAGTTCTTC.